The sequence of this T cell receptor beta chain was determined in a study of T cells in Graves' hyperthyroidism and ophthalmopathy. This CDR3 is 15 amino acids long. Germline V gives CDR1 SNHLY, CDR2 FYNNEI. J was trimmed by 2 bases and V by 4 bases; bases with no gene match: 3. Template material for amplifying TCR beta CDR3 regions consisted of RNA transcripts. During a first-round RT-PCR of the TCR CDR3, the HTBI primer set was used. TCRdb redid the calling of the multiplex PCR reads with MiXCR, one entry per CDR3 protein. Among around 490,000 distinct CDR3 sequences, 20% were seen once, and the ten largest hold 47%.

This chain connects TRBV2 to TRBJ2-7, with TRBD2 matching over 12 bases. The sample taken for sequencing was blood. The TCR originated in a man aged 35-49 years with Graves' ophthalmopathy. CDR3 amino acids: CASSGLAGGPYEQYF. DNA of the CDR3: TGTGCCAGCAGTGGGCTAGCGGGAGGGCCCTACGAGCAGTACTTC.